This passage covers 16 T cell receptor beta chains from one sample sequenced in a study of T cell responses to AZD1222 COVID-19 vaccine. TCRdb's table, derived via immunoSEQ multiplex PCR, lists solely in-frame clones and lacks some. Found here are more than 85,000 clones, 80% to 90% of them singletons; the top ten hold approximately 8%. Sequencing used peripheral blood, obtained on day 0 of AZD1222 vaccination. The receptors derive from an adult in good health.

This chain joins TRBV7-2 and TRBJ2-3; maybe TRBD2 (6 bases). V was trimmed by 6 bases and J by 4 bases, leaving 23 bases between them. Germline V CDR1 and CDR2: SGHTA, FQGNSA. This CDR3 spans 17 amino acids. DNA of the CDR3: TGTGCCAGCAGGGGGTACGGTAGTGGGAGGCGCGCAGATACGCAGTATTTT. Translating gives CASRGYGSGRRADTQYF.

The V and J genes are TRBV6-6 and TRBJ2-7; D possibly uses TRBD1 or TRBD2 (5 bases each). This CDR3 region has 16 residues. V gave up 5 bases and J gave up 0 bases, with 17 bases separating them. The germline V gene has CDR1 MNHNY and CDR2 SVGAGI (reference sequence). CDR3 sequence reads: CASSRIQGLASYEQYF. Here the CDR3 DNA reads TGTGCCAGCAGTCGAATTCAGGGCCTAGCCTCCTACGAGCAGTACTTC.

The V and J genes are TRBV10-2 and TRBJ2-3; 8 bases are shared with TRBD1. V lost 5 bases, J lost 0 bases, and 4 bases stayed unmatched. This CDR3 has 15 residues. Per germline, CDR1 WSHSY and CDR2 SAAADI. The CDR3 reads CASSNGQGSTDTQYF. CDR3 nucleotides: TGCGCCAGCAGTAACGGACAGGGTAGCACAGATACGCAGTATTTT.

The chain recombines TRBV6-2 or TRBV6-3 with TRBJ1-5, with 8 bases aligning to TRBD1. Germline assignment: CDR1 MNHEY and CDR2 SVGEGT. CDR3 length: 13 residues. Trimming at V came to 5 bases and at J to 6 bases, leaving 3 bases not matched to a gene. The CDR3: CASSRTGFQPQHF. CDR3 DNA: TGTGCCAGCAGTCGGACAGGGTTTCAGCCCCAGCATTTT.

This chain links TRBV6-1 with TRBJ2-7; a possible D gene is TRBD1 (7 bases). This CDR3 spans 14 amino acids. V gave up 3 bases and J gave up 1 base, with 10 bases separating them. Germline CDR1 is MNHNS and CDR2 is SASEGT. Written as DNA, the CDR3 is TGTGCCAGCAGTGAGACAGGGAGGTCCTACGAGCAGTACTTC. Translating gives CASSETGRSYEQYF.

A single count supports this clone. This sequence joins TRBV11-2 and TRBJ1-2, with 8 bases identical to TRBD1. Germline V gene sequence: CDR1 SGHAT, CDR2 FQNNGV. J was trimmed by 7 bases and V by 5 bases; bases with no gene match: 6. The CDR3 loop spans 13 amino acids. CDR3 protein: CASSPTGGGGYTF. Here the CDR3 DNA reads TGTGCCAGCAGCCCTACAGGGGGAGGTGGCTACACCTTC.

The genes are TRBV4-2 and TRBJ1-6; no reliable D call. This CDR3 is built from 14 residues. V was cut by 2 bases and J by 5 bases, with 7 bases left in between. Germline V lookup: CDR1 LGHNA, CDR2 YNFKEQ. Here the CDR3 DNA reads TGTGCCAGCAGCCAATCGGCAGATAATTCACCCCTCCACTTT. This codes for CASSQSADNSPLHF.

The genes are TRBV12-3 or TRBV12-4 and TRBJ2-1; TRBD2 matches at 10 bases. There are 13 residues in the CDR3. After removal of 5 bases from V and 15 bases from J, the junction contained 10 bases not matched to a gene. Here the CDR3 DNA reads TGTGCCAGCAGTGATAATCTAGCGGGAGCACGGTTCTTC. Amino acid sequence: CASSDNLAGARFF.

The chain links TRBV2 to TRBJ2-2, with 11 bases matching TRBD2. V lost 2 bases to trimming and J lost 4 bases; unmatched junction nucleotides: 3. This CDR3 has 16 residues. Germline values: CDR1 SNHLY, CDR2 FYNNEI. The CDR3 region is CASSESGLAATGELFF. CDR3 nucleotide sequence: TGTGCCAGCAGTGAATCGGGACTAGCGGCCACCGGGGAGCTGTTTTTT.

This clone was picked up one time. The chain carries TRBV2 and TRBJ2-2; D call uncertain. V was clipped by 1 base and J by 6 bases, with 12 bases between them. The length of the CDR3 is 15 residues. Germline V gene lookup returns CDR1 SNHLY and CDR2 FYNNEI. The CDR3 loop is CASSEEANFAGELFF. For the CDR3, the DNA is TGTGCCAGCAGTGAAGAGGCAAATTTTGCCGGGGAGCTGTTTTTT.

The chain employs TRBV23-1 and TRBJ2-5; possibly TRBD2 for D (5 bases). TRBV23-1 is marked as an open reading frame, function uncertain. The length of the CDR3 is 14 residues. Trimming pared 0 bases from V and 5 bases from J, leaving 10 bases between. The CDR3 coding sequence is TGCGCCAGCAGTCAATCGAAAAGGGAGGAGACCCAGTACTTC. Amino acids: CASSQSKREETQYF.

The J gene is TRBJ1-1, the V gene TRBV28; the D gene is possibly TRBD1 (6 bases). V shed 5 bases and J shed 7 bases, with 29 bases lying between them. The CDR3 totals 18 residues. Germline-derived CDR1 and CDR2 are MDHEN and SYDVKM. CDR3 sequence (DNA): TGTGCCAGCAGTCCACCCCTGCCTCGGACAGAGGGGGACCGTGAAGCTTTCTTT. Translation gives CASSPPLPRTEGDREAFF.

This clone was counted once. The chain carries TRBV12-3 or TRBV12-4 and TRBJ2-7; D is unresolved. This CDR3 is 9 amino acids long. V was clipped by 8 bases and J by 4 bases, with 3 bases between them. CDR3 amino acids: CASGYEQYF. The CDR3 DNA is TGTGCCAGCGGATACGAGCAGTACTTC.

CDR3 bases: TGTGCCAGCAGTGAGTCGGGACCTTTAGGAAACACCATATATTTT. The encoded protein is CASSESGPLGNTIYF. This sequence joins TRBV2 and TRBJ1-3, with D maybe TRBD1 (5 bases). The germline CDR1 and CDR2 sequences are SNHLY and FYNNEI. V lost 3 bases to trimming and J lost 4 bases, with 13 bases between them. The CDR3 runs 15 residues. Full variable domain (missing parts from reference TRBV2 and TRBJ1-3): EPEVTQTPSHQVTQMGQEVILRCVPISNHLYFYWYRQILGQKVEFLVSFYNNEISEKSEIFDDQFSVERPDGSNFTLKIRSTKLEDSAMYFCASSESGPLGNTIYFGEGSWLTVV.

The chain recombines TRBV9 with TRBJ2-2; a weak D match, TRBD2 (6 bases). Germline V gives CDR1 SGDLS, CDR2 YYNGEE. This CDR3 spans 15 amino acids. Trimming removed 4 bases from V and 2 bases from J, with 12 bases in between. The CDR3 sequence: CASSYGTYNTGELFF. DNA of the CDR3: TGTGCCAGCAGCTACGGGACTTATAACACCGGGGAGCTGTTTTTT.

The V gene is TRBV6-5, the J gene TRBJ1-3; D perhaps matches TRBD1 (5 bases). This CDR3 has 16 residues. CDR1 and CDR2 (germline): MNHEY, SVGAGI. Trimming shortened V by 0 bases and J by 0 bases, and 9 bases separated the two germline ends. In DNA, the CDR3 is TGTGCCAGCAGTTACTCGGGGGACCCCTCTGGAAACACCATATATTTT. Its protein product is CASSYSGDPSGNTIYF.